This T cell receptor beta chain was profiled in a study of blood T cell repertoires in COVID-19. Across the study: Samples of COVID-19 (acute and convalescent) were obtained from the United States, Italy and Spain. Sample material is recorded as cDNA or gDNA derived from T cells, B-cell-depleted T cells, or PBMCs.

As processed by the authors: Estimates of nucleated cell counts were drawn from the amplification of reference gene primers. TCRdb keeps only in-frame clones here, not all; method: immunoSEQ multiplex PCR. Clone size and V and J calls were adopted from that table, with D and trimming inferred from the DNA. The table has roughly 100,000 clones, approximately 84% seen once; the top ten hold roughly 6.2%. The V gene's germline CDR1 is LGHDT and CDR2 YNNKEL (reference sequence). The CDR3 sequence is 15 residues long. V shed 4 bases and J 6 bases; nucleotides not matched to a gene: 4. The specimen sequenced was peripheral blood. The sequence was obtained from a human donor in a cohort sampled during active COVID-19. The chain recombines TRBV3-1 (or the pseudogene TRBV3-2) with TRBJ2-2, with TRBD2 identical over 11 bases. CDR3 residues: CASSRLAGRAGELFF. The CDR3 region has the DNA TGTGCCAGCAGCCGACTAGCGGGGAGAGCCGGGGAGCTGTTTTTT.